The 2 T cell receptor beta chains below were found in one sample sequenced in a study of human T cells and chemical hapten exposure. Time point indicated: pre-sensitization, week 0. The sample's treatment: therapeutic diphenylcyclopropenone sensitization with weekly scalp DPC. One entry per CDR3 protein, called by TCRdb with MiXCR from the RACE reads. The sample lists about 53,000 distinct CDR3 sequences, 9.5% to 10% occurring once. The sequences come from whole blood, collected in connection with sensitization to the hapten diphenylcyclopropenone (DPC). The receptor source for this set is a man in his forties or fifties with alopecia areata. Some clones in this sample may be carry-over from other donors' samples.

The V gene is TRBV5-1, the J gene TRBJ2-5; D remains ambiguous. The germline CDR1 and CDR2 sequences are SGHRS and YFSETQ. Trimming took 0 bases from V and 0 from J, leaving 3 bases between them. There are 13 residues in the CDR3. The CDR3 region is CASSLGDQETQYF. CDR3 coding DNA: TGCGCCAGCAGCTTGGGTGACCAAGAGACCCAGTACTTC.

As DNA, the CDR3 is TGTGCCAGCAGCTTAGCCCCACAGGGGAATGAGCAGTTCTTC. This translates into CASSLAPQGNEQFF. The rearrangement links TRBV7-8 to TRBJ2-1; the match to TRBD1 covers 7 bases. The trim removed 0 bases at V and 7 bases at J, leaving 3 bases unmatched. Looked up from germline, CDR1 is SGHVS and CDR2 is FQNEAQ. The CDR3 is 14 amino acids.